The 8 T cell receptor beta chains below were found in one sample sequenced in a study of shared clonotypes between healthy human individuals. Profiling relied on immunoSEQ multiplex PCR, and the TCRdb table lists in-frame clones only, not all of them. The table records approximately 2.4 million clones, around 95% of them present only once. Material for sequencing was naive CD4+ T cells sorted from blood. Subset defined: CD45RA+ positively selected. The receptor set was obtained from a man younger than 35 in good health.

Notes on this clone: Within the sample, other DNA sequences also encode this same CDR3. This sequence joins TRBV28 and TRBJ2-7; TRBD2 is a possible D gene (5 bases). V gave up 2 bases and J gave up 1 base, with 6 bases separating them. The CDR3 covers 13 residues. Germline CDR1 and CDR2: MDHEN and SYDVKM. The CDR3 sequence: CASSLGGSYEQYF. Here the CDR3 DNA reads TGTGCCAGCAGTTTAGGAGGATCCTACGAGCAGTACTTC.

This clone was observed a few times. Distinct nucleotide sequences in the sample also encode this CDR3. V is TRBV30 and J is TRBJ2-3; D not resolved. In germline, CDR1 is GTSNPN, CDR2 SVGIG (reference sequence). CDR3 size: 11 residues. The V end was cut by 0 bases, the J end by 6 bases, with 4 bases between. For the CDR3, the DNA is TGTGCCTGGAGTGTACCCGATACGCAGTATTTT. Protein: CAWSVPDTQYF.

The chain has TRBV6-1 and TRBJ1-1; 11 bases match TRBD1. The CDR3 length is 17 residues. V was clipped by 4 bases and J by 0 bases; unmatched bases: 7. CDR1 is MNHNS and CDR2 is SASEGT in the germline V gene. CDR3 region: CASSAPDRGQLNTEAFF. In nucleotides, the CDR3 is TGTGCCAGCAGTGCCCCGGACAGGGGGCAGTTGAACACTGAAGCTTTCTTT.

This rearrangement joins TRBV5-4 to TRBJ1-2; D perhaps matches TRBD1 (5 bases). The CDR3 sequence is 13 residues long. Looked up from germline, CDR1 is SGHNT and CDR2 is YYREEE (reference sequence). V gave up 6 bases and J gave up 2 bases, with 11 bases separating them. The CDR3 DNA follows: TGTGCCAGCACCTGGGACGGGAACTATGGCTACACCTTC. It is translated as CASTWDGNYGYTF.

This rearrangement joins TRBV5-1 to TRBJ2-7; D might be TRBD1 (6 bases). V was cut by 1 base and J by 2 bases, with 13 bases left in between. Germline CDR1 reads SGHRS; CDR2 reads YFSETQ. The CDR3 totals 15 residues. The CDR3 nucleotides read TGCGCCAGCAGCTTGTATGCAGGGGAGACCTACGAGCAGTACTTC. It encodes CASSLYAGETYEQYF. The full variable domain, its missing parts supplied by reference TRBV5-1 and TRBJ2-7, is KAGVTQTPRYLIKTRGQQVTLSCSPISGHRSVSWYQQTPGQGLQFLFEYFSETQRNKGNFPGRFSGRQFSNSRSEMNVSTLELGDSALYLCASSLYAGETYEQYFGPGTRLTVT.

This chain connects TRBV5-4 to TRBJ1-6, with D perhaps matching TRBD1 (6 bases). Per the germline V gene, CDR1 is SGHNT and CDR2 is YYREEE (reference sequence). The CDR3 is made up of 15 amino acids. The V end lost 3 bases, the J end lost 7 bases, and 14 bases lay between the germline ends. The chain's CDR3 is CASSSQGQGNSPLHF. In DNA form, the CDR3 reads TGTGCCAGCAGCTCACAGGGACAAGGGAATTCACCCCTCCACTTT.

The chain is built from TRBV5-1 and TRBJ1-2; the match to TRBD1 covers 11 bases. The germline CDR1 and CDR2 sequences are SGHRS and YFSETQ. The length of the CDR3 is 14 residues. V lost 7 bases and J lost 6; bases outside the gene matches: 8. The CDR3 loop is CASWTGGIVDGYTF. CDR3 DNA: TGCGCCAGCTGGACAGGGGGCATTGTAGATGGCTACACCTTC.

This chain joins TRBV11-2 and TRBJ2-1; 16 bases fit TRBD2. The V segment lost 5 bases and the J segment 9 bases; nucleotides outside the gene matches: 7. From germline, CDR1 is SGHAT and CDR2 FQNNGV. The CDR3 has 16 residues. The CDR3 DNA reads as TGTGCCAGCAGCATGGGACTAGCGGGGGGGCTTGGTGAGCAGTTCTTC. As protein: CASSMGLAGGLGEQFF.